The 13 T cell receptor beta chains reported below all come from one sample, sequenced in a study of blood T cell repertoires in COVID-19. Assay: immunoSEQ multiplex PCR; the TCRdb copy retains only in-frame clones and omits some. The data hold approximately 100,000 clones, with about nine tenths observed a single time. The material sequenced was peripheral blood. The receptors originated from a man between 65 and 79 years old with acute or convalescent COVID-19.

This chain uses TRBV29-1 with TRBJ2-7, with 7 bases identical to TRBD1. Trimming took 7 bases from V and 1 from J; bases not matched to a gene: 4. Germline V CDR1 and CDR2: SQVTM, ANQGSEA. The length of the CDR3 is 12 residues. In DNA form, the CDR3 reads TGCAGCGCTGGGACAGCTTCCTACGAGCAGTACTTC. Translated: CSAGTASYEQYF.

This chain uses TRBV18 with TRBJ1-3, with D possibly TRBD1 on 6 matching bases. The ends were cut back, 1 base at V and 4 bases at J, with 11 bases in the middle. Germline V gene sequence: CDR1 KGHSH, CDR2 LQKENI. CDR3 length: 15 amino acids. CDR3 DNA: TGTGCCAGCTCACCACGGGGGGGCAGCGGAAACACCATATATTTT. It specifies CASSPRGGSGNTIYF.

The chain has TRBV13 and TRBJ1-4; the match to TRBD1 covers 7 bases. J was trimmed by 6 bases and V by 3 bases; bases with no gene match: 7. The CDR3 runs to 15 residues. Germline CDR1 PRHDT, CDR2 FYEKMQ (reference sequence). The CDR3 region is CASSLYRGSDEKLFF. Written as DNA, the CDR3 is TGTGCCAGCAGCTTGTACAGGGGAAGCGATGAAAAACTGTTTTTT.

The gene calls are TRBV7-9 and TRBJ2-1; 8 bases line up with TRBD2. The CDR3 covers 15 residues. Trimming removed 7 bases from V and 5 bases from J; junction bases left unmatched: 10. In germline, CDR1 is SEHNR, CDR2 FQNEAQ (reference sequence). In nucleotides, the CDR3 is TGTGCCAGCATACCAGGCGGGAGGACTAACAATGAGCAGTTCTTC. This codes for CASIPGGRTNNEQFF.

This clone was seen only once. This sequence joins TRBV5-6 and TRBJ2-1; D is perhaps TRBD2 (5 bases). V gave up 0 bases and J gave up 2 bases, with 6 bases separating them. There are 14 residues in the CDR3. Germline CDR1 is SGHDT and CDR2 is YYEEEE. In nucleotides, the CDR3 is TGTGCCAGCAGCTTGGGGAGGCCCTACAATGAGCAGTTCTTC. Translating it yields CASSLGRPYNEQFF.

The chain is built from TRBV7-3 and TRBJ1-2, with 9 bases fitting TRBD1. V gave up 4 bases and J gave up 7 bases; unmatched junction bases: 4. CDR1 and CDR2 from the germline V gene are SGHTA and FQGTGA. CDR3 length: 13 residues. CDR3: CASSSGQGGGYTF. CDR3 nucleotides: TGTGCCAGCAGCTCGGGACAGGGTGGTGGCTACACCTTC.

The chain links TRBV6-2 or TRBV6-3 to TRBJ2-2; maybe TRBD2 (6 bases). The germline V gene encodes CDR1 MNHEY and CDR2 SVGEGT. The CDR3 contains 15 residues. V was clipped by 6 bases and J by 6 bases, with 17 bases between them. CDR3 sequence reads: CASSRPGTLSGELFF. CDR3 nucleotide sequence: TGTGCCAGCAGCCGCCCCGGGACTCTCTCCGGGGAGCTGTTTTTT.

V is TRBV2 and J is TRBJ2-1; 7 nucleotides line up with TRBD1. Germline loops: CDR1 SNHLY, CDR2 FYNNEI. The CDR3 consists of 14 residues. The V segment lost 7 bases and the J segment 3 bases; nucleotides outside the gene matches: 6. CDR3 loop: CASTQGQLYNEQFF. In DNA form, the CDR3 reads TGTGCCAGCACCCAGGGACAGCTCTACAATGAGCAGTTCTTC.

The chain carries TRBV7-2 and TRBJ2-1, with 8 positions matching TRBD2. The V gene's germline CDR1 is SGHTA and CDR2 FQGNSA. J lost 10 bases, V lost 5 bases, and 16 bases had no gene match. This CDR3 has 16 residues. CDR3 protein: CASSKEGTRRRGEQFF. In DNA form, the CDR3 reads TGTGCCAGCAGCAAAGAAGGGACTAGGAGGCGGGGGGAGCAGTTCTTC.

V and J are TRBV6-5 and TRBJ1-5, with 7 bases aligning to TRBD1. CDR1 and CDR2 (germline): MNHEY, SVGAGI. The V gene end was trimmed by 10 bases and the J gene end by 6 bases; junction bases not matched to a gene: 6. The CDR3 is made up of 12 amino acids. DNA of the CDR3: TGTGCCATCGACAGGGAAAGTCAGCCCCAGCATTTT. The encoded protein is CAIDRESQPQHF.

This clone has a single count. The V and J genes are TRBV14 and TRBJ1-2; TRBD1 matches at 8 bases. Germline-derived CDR1 and CDR2 are SGHDN and FVKESK. The CDR3 loop spans 15 amino acids. The ends lost 0 bases at V and 7 bases at J; junction bases unmatched: 7. The CDR3 here is CASSQEGQGFFGYTF. In DNA form, the CDR3 reads TGTGCCAGCAGCCAAGAAGGACAGGGATTCTTTGGCTACACCTTC.

The V and J genes are TRBV25-1 and TRBJ2-1; D gene uncertain. CDR1 and CDR2 (germline): MGHDK, SYGVNS. This CDR3 region has 11 residues. The V gene lost 5 bases and the J gene lost 7 bases, with 6 bases spanning the gap. CDR3 bases: TGTGCCAGCAGTAACCAGAATGAGCAGTTCTTC. This sequence encodes CASSNQNEQFF.

This clone was picked up one time. The V call is TRBV7-9, the J call TRBJ2-7; 7 bases line up with TRBD2. Germline V gene sequence: CDR1 SEHNR, CDR2 FQNEAQ (reference sequence). CDR3 size: 13 residues. J lost 6 bases, V lost 5 bases, and 7 bases had no gene match. This CDR3 is CASSPGGSGEQYF. CDR3 sequence (DNA): TGTGCCAGCAGCCCCGGCGGGAGCGGCGAGCAGTACTTC.